Each of the 6 T cell receptor beta chains below was sequenced from the same sample in a study of blood T cell repertoires in COVID-19. Assay used: immunoSEQ multiplex PCR; TCRdb lists only in-frame clones, some missing. The top ten clones hold 4.5% to 6% of a sample with some 43,000 clones, 75% to 90% of them seen once. Sequenced material: peripheral blood. The source of these receptors is a human donor in a cohort sampled during active COVID-19.

The chain recombines TRBV4-1 with TRBJ2-4; maybe TRBD2 (5 bases). Germline CDR1 reads MGHRA; CDR2 reads YSYEKL. The V gene lost 1 base and the J gene lost 1 base, with 17 bases spanning the gap. The CDR3 spans 18 residues. Written as DNA, the CDR3 is TGCGCCAGCAGCCAAGTGGTGAAGGAGGCGAGGGCCAAAAACATTCAGTACTTC. Translation: CASSQVVKEARAKNIQYF.

V usage is TRBV6-6 and J usage is TRBJ2-7; 10 bases match TRBD2. Germline loops: CDR1 MNHNY, CDR2 SVGAGI (reference sequence). Germline trimming cut 6 bases from V and 2 bases from J; bases unmatched to any gene: 7. The CDR3 loop spans 15 amino acids. The chain's CDR3 is CASREGLAPTYEQYF. CDR3 sequence (DNA): TGTGCCAGCAGGGAGGGACTAGCGCCTACCTACGAGCAGTACTTC.

The CDR3 region has the DNA TGTGCCAGTAGTATCCCAGCGGGAGGTTACAATGAGCAGTTCTTC. This translates into CASSIPAGGYNEQFF. The V and J genes are TRBV19 and TRBJ2-1; 9 positions match TRBD2. The length of the CDR3 is 15 residues. Trimming at V came to 3 bases and at J to 4 bases, leaving 4 bases not matched to a gene. CDR1 is LNHDA and CDR2 is SQIVND in the germline V gene (reference sequence).

This clone is a singleton in its sample. J is TRBJ2-2 and V is TRBV13; 9 bases line up with TRBD1. This CDR3 has 16 amino acids. Germline trimming cut 3 bases from V and 1 base from J; bases unmatched to any gene: 3. CDR1 is PRHDT, CDR2 FYEKMQ, per germline (reference sequence). The CDR3 loop reads CASSLSGQGNTGELFF. The CDR3 DNA is TGTGCCAGCAGCTTGTCGGGACAGGGGAACACCGGGGAGCTGTTTTTT.

J is TRBJ2-3 and V is TRBV6-6, with 8 bases lining up with TRBD1. Germline-derived CDR1 and CDR2 are MNHNY and SVGAGI (reference sequence). This CDR3 has 14 residues. V was clipped by 6 bases and J by 3 bases; unmatched bases: 5. CDR3: CASSRGQGTDTQYF. DNA of the CDR3: TGTGCCAGCAGCCGAGGACAGGGAACAGATACGCAGTATTTT.

This chain connects TRBV6-6 to TRBJ1-3; a weak D match, TRBD1 (5 bases). The CDR3 sequence is 14 residues long. V gave up 6 bases and J gave up 2 bases, with 11 bases separating them. CDR1 and CDR2 (germline): MNHNY, SVGAGI (reference sequence). CDR3 nucleotide sequence: TGTGCCAGCAGCCTCACGGGGGCTGGAAACACCATATATTTT. Amino acids: CASSLTGAGNTIYF.